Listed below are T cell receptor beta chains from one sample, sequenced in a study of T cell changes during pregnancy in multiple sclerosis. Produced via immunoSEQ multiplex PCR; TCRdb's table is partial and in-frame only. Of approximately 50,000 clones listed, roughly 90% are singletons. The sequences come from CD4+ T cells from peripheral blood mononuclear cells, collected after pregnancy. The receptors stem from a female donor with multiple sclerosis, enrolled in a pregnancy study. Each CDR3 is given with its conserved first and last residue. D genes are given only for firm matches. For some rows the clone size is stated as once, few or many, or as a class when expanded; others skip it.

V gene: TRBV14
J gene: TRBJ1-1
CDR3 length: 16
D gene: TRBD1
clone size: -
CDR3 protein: CASSQATPTGATEAFF
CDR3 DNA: TGTGCCAGCAGCCAAGCCACCCCGACAGGGGCAACTGAAGCTTTCTTT

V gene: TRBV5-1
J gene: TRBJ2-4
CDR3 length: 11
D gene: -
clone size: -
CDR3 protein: CASAEANIQYF
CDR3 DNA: TGCGCCAGTGCGGAAGCAAACATTCAGTACTTC

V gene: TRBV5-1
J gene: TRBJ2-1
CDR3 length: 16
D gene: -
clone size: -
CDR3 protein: CASSLESSWGYNEQFF
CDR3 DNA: TGCGCCAGCAGCTTGGAGTCTAGCTGGGGCTACAATGAGCAGTTCTTC

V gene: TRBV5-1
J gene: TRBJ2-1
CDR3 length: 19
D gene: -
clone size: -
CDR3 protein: CASSLGGGWLASSYNEQFF
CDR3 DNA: TGCGCCAGCAGCTTGGGGGGTGGATGGCTAGCGAGCTCCTACAATGAGCAGTTCTTC

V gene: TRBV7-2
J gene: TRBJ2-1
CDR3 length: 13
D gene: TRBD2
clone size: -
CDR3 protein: CASRPGTTNEQFF
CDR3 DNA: TGTGCCAGCAGACCCGGGACTACAAATGAGCAGTTCTTC

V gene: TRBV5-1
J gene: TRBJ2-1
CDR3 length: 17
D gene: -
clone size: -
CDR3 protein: CASSLAVGLVEHNEQFF
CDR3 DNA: TGCGCCAGCAGCTTGGCCGTCGGTCTAGTTGAGCACAATGAGCAGTTCTTC

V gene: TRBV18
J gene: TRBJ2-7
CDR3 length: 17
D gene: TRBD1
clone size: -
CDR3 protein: CASSPMPGGRSSYEQYF
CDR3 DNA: TGTGCCAGCTCACCTATGCCAGGGGGCCGTAGCTCCTACGAGCAGTACTTC

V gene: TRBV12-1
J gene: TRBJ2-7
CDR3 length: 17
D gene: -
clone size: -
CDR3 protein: CASSFAQVSDRGHEQYF
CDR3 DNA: TGTGCCAGCAGCTTTGCGCAGGTGTCGGACAGGGGTCACGAGCAGTACTTC

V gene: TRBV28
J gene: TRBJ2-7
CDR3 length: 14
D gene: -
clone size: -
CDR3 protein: CASFSQGSSYEQYF
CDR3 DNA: TGTGCCAGTTTCTCCCAGGGGTCCTCCTACGAGCAGTACTTC

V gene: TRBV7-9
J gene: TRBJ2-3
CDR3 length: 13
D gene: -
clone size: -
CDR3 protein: CASSLTRADTQYF
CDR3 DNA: TGTGCCAGCAGCTTAACACGGGCAGATACGCAGTATTTT

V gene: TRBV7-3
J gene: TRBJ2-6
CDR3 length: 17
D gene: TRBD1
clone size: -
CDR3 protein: CASSRGTGTSGANVLTF
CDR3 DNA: TGTGCCAGCTCCCGAGGGACAGGCACGTCTGGGGCCAACGTCCTGACTTTC

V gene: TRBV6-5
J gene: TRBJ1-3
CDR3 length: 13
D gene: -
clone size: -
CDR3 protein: CASTGDPGNTIYF
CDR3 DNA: TGTGCCAGCACCGGGGATCCGGGAAACACCATATATTTT

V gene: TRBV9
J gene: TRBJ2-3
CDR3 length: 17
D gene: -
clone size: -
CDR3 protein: CASSVGGSQGRTDTQYF
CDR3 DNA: TGTGCCAGCAGCGTAGGGGGTTCCCAGGGCCGCACAGATACGCAGTATTTT

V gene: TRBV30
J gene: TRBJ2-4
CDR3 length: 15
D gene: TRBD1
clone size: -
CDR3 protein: CAFLPGTGLEDIQYF
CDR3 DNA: TGTGCCTTCTTACCCGGGACAGGGCTTGAGGACATTCAGTACTTC

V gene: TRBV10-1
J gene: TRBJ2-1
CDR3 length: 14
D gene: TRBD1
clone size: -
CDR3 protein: CASSVGQGHNEQFF
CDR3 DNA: TGCGCCAGCAGTGTGGGACAGGGACACAATGAGCAGTTCTTC

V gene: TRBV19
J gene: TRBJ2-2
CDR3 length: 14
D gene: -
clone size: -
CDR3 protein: CASRPGQNTGELFF
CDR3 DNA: TGTGCCAGTAGACCCGGACAGAACACCGGGGAGCTGTTTTTT

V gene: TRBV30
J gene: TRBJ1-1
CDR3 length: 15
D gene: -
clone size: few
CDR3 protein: CAWKRGGIMNTEAFF
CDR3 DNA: TGTGCCTGGAAAAGGGGGGGGATCATGAACACTGAAGCTTTCTTT

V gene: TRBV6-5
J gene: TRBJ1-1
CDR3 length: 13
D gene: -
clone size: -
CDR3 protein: CASSSDGGTEAFF
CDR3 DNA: TGTGCCAGCAGTTCGGACGGAGGGACTGAAGCTTTCTTT

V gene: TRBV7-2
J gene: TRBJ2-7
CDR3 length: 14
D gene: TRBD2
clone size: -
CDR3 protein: CASSFSGSSYEQYF
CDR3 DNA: TGTGCCAGCAGCTTTAGCGGGAGCTCCTACGAGCAGTACTTC

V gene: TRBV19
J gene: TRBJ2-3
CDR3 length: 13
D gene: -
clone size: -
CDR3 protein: CASREGRTDTQYF
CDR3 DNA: TGTGCCAGTAGGGAGGGTCGCACAGATACGCAGTATTTT

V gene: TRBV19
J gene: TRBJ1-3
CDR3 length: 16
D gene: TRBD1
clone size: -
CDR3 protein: CATGNGQGAGGNTIYF
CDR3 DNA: TGTGCCACCGGTAACGGACAGGGGGCAGGAGGAAACACCATATATTTT

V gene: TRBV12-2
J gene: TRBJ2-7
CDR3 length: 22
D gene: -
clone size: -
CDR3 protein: CASRPAAALVSSGTDRPGQQYF
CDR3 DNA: TGTGCAAGTCGCCCTGCAGCCGCTCTCGTATCTAGCGGGACCGACCGTCCCGGACAGCAGTACTTC

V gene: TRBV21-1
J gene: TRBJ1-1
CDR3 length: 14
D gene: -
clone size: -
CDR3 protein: CASSKGQGNFEAFF
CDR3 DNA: TGTGCCAGCAGCAAGGGACAGGGCAATTTTGAAGCTTTCTTT

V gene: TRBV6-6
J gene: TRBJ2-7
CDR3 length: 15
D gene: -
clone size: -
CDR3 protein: CASSYSEWQGYEQYF
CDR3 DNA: TGTGCCAGCAGTTACTCGGAATGGCAGGGCTACGAGCAGTACTTC

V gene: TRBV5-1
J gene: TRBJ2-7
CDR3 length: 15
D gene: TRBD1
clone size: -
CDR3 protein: CASRTDRDSPYEQYF
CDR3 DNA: TGCGCCAGCAGGACGGACAGGGACTCACCCTACGAGCAGTACTTC

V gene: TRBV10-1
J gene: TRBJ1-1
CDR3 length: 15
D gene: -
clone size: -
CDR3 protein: CASTLSRGLNTEAFF
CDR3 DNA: TGCGCCAGCACACTCTCCCGCGGGTTGAACACTGAAGCTTTCTTT

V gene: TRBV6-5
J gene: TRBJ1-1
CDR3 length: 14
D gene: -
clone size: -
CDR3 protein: CASGRTGRGAEAFF
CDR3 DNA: TGTGCCAGCGGTCGTACAGGGAGAGGGGCTGAAGCTTTCTTT

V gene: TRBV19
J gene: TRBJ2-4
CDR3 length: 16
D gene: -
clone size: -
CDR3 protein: CASSSDPSGSKNIQYF
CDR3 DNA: TGTGCCAGTAGTTCCGACCCCAGTGGGAGCAAAAACATTCAGTACTTC

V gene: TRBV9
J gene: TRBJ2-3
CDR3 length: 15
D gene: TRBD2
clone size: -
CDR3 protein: CARILAGVTTDTQYF
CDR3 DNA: TGTGCCAGAATTCTAGCGGGAGTCACGACAGATACGCAGTATTTT

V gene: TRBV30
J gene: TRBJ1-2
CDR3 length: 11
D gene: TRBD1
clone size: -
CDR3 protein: CAWHRGYGYTF
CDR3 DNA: TGTGCCTGGCACAGGGGCTATGGCTACACCTTC

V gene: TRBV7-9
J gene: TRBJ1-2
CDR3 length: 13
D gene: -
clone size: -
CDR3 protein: CASSLVQGSGYTF
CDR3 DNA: TGTGCCAGCAGCTTAGTTCAGGGGTCTGGCTACACCTTC

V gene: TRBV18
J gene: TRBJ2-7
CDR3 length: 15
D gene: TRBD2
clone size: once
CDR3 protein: CASSPRLAGGYEQYF
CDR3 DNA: TGTGCCAGCTCACCGAGACTAGCGGGGGGCTACGAGCAGTACTTC

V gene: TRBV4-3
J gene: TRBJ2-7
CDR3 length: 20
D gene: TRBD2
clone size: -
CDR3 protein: CASSQRVPTSGSSAGYEQYF
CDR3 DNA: TGCGCCAGCAGCCAAAGGGTCCCGACTAGCGGGAGTTCGGCTGGCTACGAGCAGTACTTC

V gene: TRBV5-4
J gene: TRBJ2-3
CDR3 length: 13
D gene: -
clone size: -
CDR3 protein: CASSLAGTDTQYF
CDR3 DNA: TGTGCCAGCAGCTTGGCCGGGACAGATACGCAGTATTTT

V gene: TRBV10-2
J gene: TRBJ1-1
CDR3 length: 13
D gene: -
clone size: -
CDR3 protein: CASSAQAATEAFF
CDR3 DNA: TGCGCCAGCAGTGCACAGGCCGCGACTGAAGCTTTCTTT

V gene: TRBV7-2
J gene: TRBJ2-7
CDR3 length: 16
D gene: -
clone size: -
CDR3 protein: CASSFRMWGAKGEQYF
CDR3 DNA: TGTGCCAGCAGCTTCCGCATGTGGGGCGCAAAGGGCGAGCAGTACTTC

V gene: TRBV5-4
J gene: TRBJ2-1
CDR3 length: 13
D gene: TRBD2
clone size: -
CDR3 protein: CASSLAGGNEQFF
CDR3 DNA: TGTGCCAGCAGCCTAGCGGGAGGTAATGAGCAGTTCTTC

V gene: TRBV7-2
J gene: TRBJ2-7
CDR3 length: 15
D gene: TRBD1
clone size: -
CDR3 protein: CASSLGGQGYYEQYF
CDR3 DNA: TGTGCCAGCAGCTTGGGGGGACAGGGTTACTACGAGCAGTACTTC

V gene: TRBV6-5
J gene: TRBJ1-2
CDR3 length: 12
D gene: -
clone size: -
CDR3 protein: CASVSGSYGYTF
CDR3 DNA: TGTGCCAGCGTATCAGGTAGCTATGGCTACACCTTC

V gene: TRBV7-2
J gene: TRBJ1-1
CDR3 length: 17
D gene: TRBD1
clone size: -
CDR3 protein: CASSLVGSPGGKSEAFF
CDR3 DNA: TGTGCCAGCAGCTTAGTAGGTTCACCAGGGGGCAAATCTGAAGCTTTCTTT

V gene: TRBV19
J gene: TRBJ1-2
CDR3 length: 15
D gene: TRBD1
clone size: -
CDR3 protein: CASSGLRTGNYGYTF
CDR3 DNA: TGTGCCAGTAGCGGGTTGAGGACAGGGAACTATGGCTACACCTTC